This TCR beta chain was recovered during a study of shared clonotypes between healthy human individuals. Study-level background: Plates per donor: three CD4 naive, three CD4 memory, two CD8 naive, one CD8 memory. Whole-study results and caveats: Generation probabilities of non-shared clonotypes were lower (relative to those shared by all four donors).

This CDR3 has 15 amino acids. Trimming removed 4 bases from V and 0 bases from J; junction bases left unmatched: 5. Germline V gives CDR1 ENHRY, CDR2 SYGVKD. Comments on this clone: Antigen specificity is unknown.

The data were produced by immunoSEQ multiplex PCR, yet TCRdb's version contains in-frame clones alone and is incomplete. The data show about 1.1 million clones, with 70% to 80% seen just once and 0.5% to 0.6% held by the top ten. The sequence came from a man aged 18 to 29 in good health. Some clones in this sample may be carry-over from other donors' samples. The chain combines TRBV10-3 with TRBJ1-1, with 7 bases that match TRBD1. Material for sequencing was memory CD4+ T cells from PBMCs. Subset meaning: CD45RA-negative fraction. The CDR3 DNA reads TGTGCCATCAGTGGGGCAGGGGGAATGAACACTGAAGCTTTCTTT. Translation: CAISGAGGMNTEAFF.